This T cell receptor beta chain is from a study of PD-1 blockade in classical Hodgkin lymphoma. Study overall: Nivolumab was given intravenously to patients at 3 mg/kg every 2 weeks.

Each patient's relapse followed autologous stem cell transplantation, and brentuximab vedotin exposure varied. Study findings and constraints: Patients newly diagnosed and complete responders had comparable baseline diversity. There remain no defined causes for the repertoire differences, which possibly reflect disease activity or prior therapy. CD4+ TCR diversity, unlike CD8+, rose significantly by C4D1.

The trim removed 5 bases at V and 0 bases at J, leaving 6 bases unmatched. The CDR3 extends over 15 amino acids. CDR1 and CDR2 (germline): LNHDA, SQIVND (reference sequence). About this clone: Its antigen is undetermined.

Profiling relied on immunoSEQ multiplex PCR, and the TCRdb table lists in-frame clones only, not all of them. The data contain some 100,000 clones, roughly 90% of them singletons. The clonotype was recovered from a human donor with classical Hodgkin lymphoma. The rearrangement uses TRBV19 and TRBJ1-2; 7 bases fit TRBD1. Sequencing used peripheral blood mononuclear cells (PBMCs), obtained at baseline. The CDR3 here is CASSSWTGANYGYTF. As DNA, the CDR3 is TGTGCCAGTAGTTCCTGGACAGGAGCTAACTATGGCTACACCTTC.